Listed here is a single T cell receptor beta chain. This record belongs to a study of cytotoxic CD8 clonotypes in ibrutinib-treated CLL. Study background: It was after a median approximately twelve months of treatment, range 6 to 36, that response samples were taken.

Assay: immunoSEQ multiplex PCR; the TCRdb copy retains only in-frame clones and omits some. The table shows about 160,000 clones, with 81% occurring only once. Germline lookup yields CDR1 SGHAT and CDR2 FQDESV (reference sequence). The ends were cut back, 2 bases at V and 4 bases at J, with 11 bases in the middle. The CDR3 length is 14 residues. The sample was PBMCs, taken after 12 months of ibrutinib treatment. This receptor was taken from a human donor with chronic lymphocytic leukemia. This chain joins TRBV11-1 and TRBJ1-1; D is undetermined. The CDR3: CASSLSVGFTEAFF. The CDR3, as DNA: TGTGCCAGCAGCTTATCGGTGGGGTTCACTGAAGCTTTCTTT.